The clone carrying this T cell receptor beta chain was seen a handful of times. The antigen remains undetermined. The data are from a study of T-cell memory formation after mild COVID-19. Between the trimmed V and J ends, which lost 5 bases and 5 bases, there was a span of 12 bases. Germline V gene data show CDR1 as SGHDN and CDR2 as FVKESK. This CDR3 is 13 amino acids long. The authors produced TCR alpha and TCR beta cDNA libraries with sample barcodes and UMIs by 5'RACE using constant-segment primers. One entry per CDR3 protein results from TCRdb running MiXCR on the 5' RACE reads. The sample lists some 190,000 distinct CDR3 sequences; 16% were seen once. Overall study findings and caveats: Several responding clones turned up in pre-infection memory, indicating that cross-reactive memory may have taken part.

This receptor was obtained from an adult woman who had mild COVID-19 (a few samples of this study predate the infection). Cell type and time point are not known. The chain carries TRBV14 and TRBJ2-5, with D hard to call. The sequencing sample was made of PBMCs or a T cell subset sorted from them (not recorded which). The CDR3: CASSYTLHETQYF. The CDR3 DNA follows: TGTGCCAGCAGCTACACTCTTCACGAGACCCAGTACTTC.